These 22 T cell receptor beta chains originate from one sample sequenced in a study of blood T cell repertoires in COVID-19. TCRdb keeps only in-frame clones here, not all; method: immunoSEQ multiplex PCR. The sample lists some 66,000 clones, approximately 86% occurring once. Specimen: peripheral blood. The receptors here all came from a man in his fifties or sixties with acute or convalescent COVID-19.

This chain uses TRBV5-1 with TRBJ2-7, with 9 bases lining up with TRBD1. The CDR3 totals 15 residues. J lost 4 bases, V lost 0 bases, and 5 bases had no gene match. Germline V lookup: CDR1 SGHRS, CDR2 YFSETQ. DNA for the CDR3: TGCGCCAGCAGCTTGGGGGGACAGGGTACTTACGAGCAGTACTTC. It translates to CASSLGGQGTYEQYF. Supplemented by reference TRBV5-1 and TRBJ2-7, the full variable domain reads KAGVTQTPRYLIKTRGQQVTLSCSPISGHRSVSWYQQTPGQGLQFLFEYFSETQRNKGNFPGRFSGRQFSNSRSEMNVSTLELGDSALYLCASSLGGQGTYEQYFGPGTRLTVT.

This sequence joins TRBV7-8 and TRBJ2-2; D perhaps matches TRBD2 (6 bases). Germline loops: CDR1 SGHVS, CDR2 FQNEAQ. The length of the CDR3 is 15 residues. The V end was cut by 3 bases, the J end by 2 bases, with 10 bases between. CDR3 amino acids: CASSLEGSNTGELFF. The CDR3 DNA is TGTGCCAGCAGCTTGGAGGGGTCAAACACCGGGGAGCTGTTTTTT.

Written as DNA, the CDR3 is TGTGCCATCAGTGGAGCCTCAGCGGGGGGCAGCACAGATACGCAGTATTTT. It yields the protein CAISGASAGGSTDTQYF. The rearrangement joins TRBV10-3 to TRBJ2-3; 9 nucleotides agree with TRBD2. The length of the CDR3 is 17 residues. The junction had 8 bases not matched to a gene; V was cut back by 4 bases and J by 0 bases. CDR1 is ENHRY, CDR2 SYGVKD, per germline.

The rearrangement joins TRBV9 to TRBJ1-6, with 10 bases matching TRBD1. Germline V gives CDR1 SGDLS, CDR2 YYNGEE. This CDR3 spans 16 amino acids. V shed 4 bases and J 8 bases; nucleotides not matched to a gene: 9. The CDR3: CASSKETGGGYSPLHF. The CDR3 nucleotides are TGTGCCAGCAGCAAGGAGACAGGGGGCGGGTATTCACCCCTCCACTTT. Full variable domain (remainder filled in from reference TRBV9 and TRBJ1-6): DSGVTQTPKHLITATGQRVTLRCSPRSGDLSVYWYQQSLDQGLQFLIQYYNGEERAKGNILERFSAQQFPDLHSELNLSSLELGDSALYFCASSKETGGGYSPLHFGNGTRLTVT.

The chain joins TRBV7-2 to TRBJ1-1, with no clear D. V lost 1 base to trimming and J lost 7 bases, with 13 bases between them. CDR1 and CDR2 from the germline V gene are SGHTA and FQGNSA. The CDR3 totals 14 residues. The CDR3 region has the DNA TGTGCCAGCAGCTTAGTAGGAGGTGATGGTGAAGCTTTCTTT. Translated: CASSLVGGDGEAFF.

This clone was observed a handful of times. The chain is built from TRBV16 and TRBJ2-7, with a possible D match to TRBD2 (6 bases). V shed 0 bases and J shed 3 bases, with 24 bases lying between them. Germline CDR1 and CDR2: KGHSY and FQNENV. CDR3 size: 19 residues. The CDR3 coding sequence is TGTGCCAGCAGCCAATCACTCCTCCCTCCCGGGGACTTTTACTACGAGCAGTACTTC. This encodes CASSQSLLPPGDFYYEQYF.

The chain joins TRBV29-1 to TRBJ2-5; 7 bases are shared with TRBD1. The V gene end was trimmed by 5 bases and the J gene end by 1 base; junction bases not matched to a gene: 7. The germline V gene encodes CDR1 SQVTM and CDR2 ANQGSEA. The CDR3 totals 14 residues. CDR3 residues: CSVTEGGGQETQYF. CDR3 nucleotide sequence: TGCAGCGTTACGGAAGGGGGCGGCCAAGAGACCCAGTACTTC.

V is TRBV6-5 and J is TRBJ1-2; D is undetermined. This CDR3 is 14 amino acids long. Germline CDR1 is MNHEY and CDR2 is SVGAGI. Trimming left V 7 bases short and J 6 bases short, with 18 bases between. CDR3 in DNA: TGTGCCAGCAAACTGGGAGGCGCCCTTAATGGCTACACCTTC. Translating it yields CASKLGGALNGYTF.

J is TRBJ2-5 and V is TRBV5-6, with 7 bases identical to TRBD1. Germline V gene lookup returns CDR1 SGHDT and CDR2 YYEEEE. The CDR3 loop spans 13 amino acids. J was trimmed by 1 base and V by 5 bases; bases with no gene match: 2. CDR3 region: CASSYRGQETQYF. The CDR3 DNA reads as TGTGCCAGCAGTTACAGGGGCCAAGAGACCCAGTACTTC. The full variable domain, completed using reference TRBV5-6 and TRBJ2-5, is DAGVTQSPTHLIKTRGQQVTLRCSPKSGHDTVSWYQQALGQGPQFIFQYYEEEERQRGNFPDRFSGHQFPNYSSELNVNALLLGDSALYLCASSYRGQETQYFGPGTRLLVL.

This clone occurred a few times. This chain joins TRBV6-5 and TRBJ1-1; D gene uncertain. Germline CDR1 is MNHEY and CDR2 is SVGAGI. This CDR3 spans 15 amino acids. V was clipped by 2 bases and J by 0 bases, with 10 bases between them. CDR3 loop: CASSYRGGVNTEAFF. The DNA of the CDR3 is TGTGCCAGCAGTTACCGGGGAGGCGTGAACACTGAAGCTTTCTTT.

CDR3 sequence: CASSPKTGQRTDTQYF. CDR3 DNA sequence: TGTGCCAGCAGCCCAAAAACCGGACAGCGCACAGATACGCAGTATTTT. The V gene is TRBV3-1 (or the pseudogene TRBV3-2), the J gene TRBJ2-3, with D perhaps TRBD1 (6 bases). Trimming took 4 bases from V and 1 from J, leaving 15 bases between them. The germline gives CDR1 LGHDT, CDR2 YNNKEL (reference sequence). The CDR3 is 16 amino acids.

V usage is TRBV5-5 and J usage is TRBJ2-1; TRBD2 might be the D (7 bases). V dropped 3 bases and J dropped 8 bases, with 18 bases sitting between them. The CDR3 is 15 amino acids. Germline V gene lookup returns CDR1 SGHKS and CDR2 YYEKEE (reference sequence). CDR3 in amino acids: CASSSYWGGRDEQFF. The CDR3 nucleotides read TGTGCCAGCAGCTCCTACTGGGGGGGCCGGGATGAGCAGTTCTTC.

The chain uses TRBV12-3 or TRBV12-4 and TRBJ2-1; D is undetermined. V lost 6 bases to trimming and J lost 6 bases, with 12 bases between them. The CDR3 runs 13 residues. The CDR3 protein is CASSSQSFNEQFF. CDR3 bases: TGTGCCAGCAGCTCCCAGTCTTTCAATGAGCAGTTCTTC.

The J gene is TRBJ1-4, the V gene TRBV19; D is undetermined. This CDR3 contains 14 residues. V lost 5 bases to trimming and J lost 7 bases, with 14 bases between them. Germline CDR1 reads LNHDA; CDR2 reads SQIVND (reference sequence). The CDR3 DNA reads TGTGCCAGTAGTTCCCGGGAGGGAGGTGAAAAACTGTTTTTT. Translating it yields CASSSREGGEKLFF.

This clone was counted a few times. This chain joins TRBV27 and TRBJ1-1; TRBD1 agrees at 8 bases. The junction had 8 bases not matched to a gene; V was cut back by 6 bases and J by 2 bases. Germline CDR1 is MNHEY and CDR2 is SMNVEV (reference sequence). The CDR3 runs to 15 residues. CDR3 DNA sequence: TGTGCCAGCAGCCACTCCGGGACAGGAAACACTGAAGCTTTCTTT. It yields the protein CASSHSGTGNTEAFF.

In its sample, this clone was seen once. This rearrangement joins TRBV18 to TRBJ2-4; D possibly corresponds to TRBD1 (5 bases). The length of the CDR3 is 16 residues. Looked up from germline, CDR1 is KGHSH and CDR2 is LQKENI. Trimming shortened V by 4 bases and J by 5 bases, and 18 bases separated the two germline ends. The CDR3 loop is CASSLSYSGIENIQYF. Here the CDR3 DNA reads TGTGCCAGCTCACTCTCTTACTCAGGGATCGAAAACATTCAGTACTTC.

The chain combines TRBV5-8 with TRBJ1-2; TRBD1 agrees at 8 bases. The V segment lost 0 bases and the J segment 7 bases; nucleotides outside the gene matches: 11. CDR3 length: 16 amino acids. CDR1 and CDR2 from the germline V gene are SGHTS and YDEGEE. This chain's CDR3 is CASSLEATGETGGYTF. In DNA, the CDR3 is TGTGCCAGCAGCTTGGAAGCGACAGGGGAAACGGGTGGCTACACCTTC.

The chain employs TRBV2 and TRBJ2-7, with 12 bases identical to TRBD2. V shed 5 bases and J 7 bases; nucleotides not matched to a gene: 12. The CDR3 loop spans 16 amino acids. CDR1 is SNHLY and CDR2 is FYNNEI in the germline V gene. The DNA of the CDR3 is TGTGCCAGCAGTCAAATCCTAGCGGGGGGGCCAGGAGAGCAGTACTTC. Translating gives CASSQILAGGPGEQYF. Variable domain in full (rest from reference TRBV2 and TRBJ2-7): EPEVTQTPSHQVTQMGQEVILRCVPISNHLYFYWYRQILGQKVEFLVSFYNNEISEKSEIFDDQFSVERPDGSNFTLKIRSTKLEDSAMYFCASSQILAGGPGEQYFGPGTRLTVT.

The chain links TRBV29-1 to TRBJ1-1; weak D call: TRBD1 (5 bases). Per germline, CDR1 SQVTM and CDR2 ANQGSEA. V was pared by 7 bases and J by 0 bases, with 21 bases between. CDR3 size: 16 residues. Here the CDR3 DNA reads TGCAGCGCTATTCCGGGACTCCTCGTATTGAACACTGAAGCTTTCTTT. Encoded protein: CSAIPGLLVLNTEAFF.

V is TRBV5-4 and J is TRBJ1-6; 9 positions agree with TRBD1. CDR3 length equals 15 residues. Germline loops: CDR1 SGHNT, CDR2 YYREEE (reference sequence). Trimming took 2 bases from V and 4 from J; bases not matched to a gene: 1. For the CDR3, the DNA is TGTGCCAGCAGCTTACAGGGGGCTTATAATTCACCCCTCCACTTT. It yields the protein CASSLQGAYNSPLHF.

V usage is TRBV19 and J usage is TRBJ1-5, with 10 positions matching TRBD1. Germline V gene sequence: CDR1 LNHDA, CDR2 SQIVND (reference sequence). This CDR3 is 15 amino acids long. The trim removed 8 bases at V and 2 bases at J, leaving 6 bases unmatched. The CDR3 loop reads CASETGGAGNQPQHF. The CDR3 region has the DNA TGTGCCAGTGAGACAGGGGGCGCGGGCAATCAGCCCCAGCATTTT.

This chain connects TRBV7-2 to TRBJ1-1; D uncertain. The CDR3 extends over 13 amino acids. In germline, CDR1 is SGHTA, CDR2 FQGNSA. V shed 1 base and J shed 6 bases, with 9 bases lying between them. The CDR3 nucleotides are TGTGCCAGCAGCTTAGTAGGAGGGTCTGAAGCTTTCTTT. Amino acids: CASSLVGGSEAFF.